Listed here are 7 T cell receptor beta chains from one sample, sequenced in a study of cytomegalovirus exposure and HLA in healthy donors. PCR involved 60 Vbeta and 13 Jbeta primers. TCRdb's copy holds only in-frame clones and misses some; the assay was immunoSEQ multiplex PCR. The repertoire consists of approximately 150,000 clones, with roughly 80% occurring once and the leading ten covering around 2.5%. The specimen sequenced was PBMCs. The receptors were sampled from a female donor in good health and CMV-seronegative.

This clone was observed once. This chain links TRBV11-2 with TRBJ2-5; possibly TRBD1 for D (5 bases). This CDR3 has 14 residues. Germline lookup yields CDR1 SGHAT and CDR2 FQNNGV. V was trimmed by 5 bases and J by 0 bases, leaving 10 bases between them. The CDR3 sequence is CASSRQKYQETQYF. The CDR3 DNA follows: TGTGCCAGCAGCCGACAGAAGTACCAAGAGACCCAGTACTTC.

This chain connects TRBV28 to TRBJ1-1; D gene uncertain. CDR1 MDHEN and CDR2 SYDVKM come from the germline V gene. The CDR3 has 11 amino acids. V was shortened by 8 bases and J by 2 bases, with 6 bases between the two germline ends. The chain's CDR3 is CASGRNTEAFF. In nucleotides, the CDR3 is TGTGCCAGCGGCCGTAACACTGAAGCTTTCTTT.

V gene TRBV7-6 combines with J gene TRBJ1-1, with D unclear. The V gene lost 4 bases and the J gene lost 4 bases, with 10 bases spanning the gap. Germline CDR1 is SGHVS and CDR2 is FNYEAQ. CDR3 length: 13 amino acids. The CDR3 DNA reads TGTGCCAGCAGCTCGCGGGGATTCACTGAAGCTTTCTTT. It is translated as CASSSRGFTEAFF.

The chain is built from TRBV19 and TRBJ2-1, with a weak D call TRBD2 (6 bases). Germline CDR1 and CDR2: LNHDA and SQIVND (reference sequence). V lost 6 bases and J 2 bases, leaving 14 bases between the germline ends. This CDR3 contains 15 residues. CDR3 nucleotides: TGTGCCAGTAGCGAGGAGGGAAGTGCCTACAATGAGCAGTTCTTC. Its protein product is CASSEEGSAYNEQFF.

This chain connects TRBV30 to TRBJ1-2; D is uncertain. The V gene's germline CDR1 is GTSNPN and CDR2 SVGIG (reference sequence). This CDR3 region has 12 residues. Trimming took 8 bases from V and 1 from J, leaving 11 bases between them. As DNA, the CDR3 is TGTGCCCTCGGGTACGGTAACTATGGCTACACCTTC. Its protein product is CALGYGNYGYTF. The whole variable domain, filled in from reference TRBV30 and TRBJ1-2, reads SQTIHQWPATLVQPVGSPLSLECTVEGTSNPNLYWYRQAAGRGLQLLFYSVGIGQISSEVPQNLSASRPQDRQFILSSKKLLLSDSGFYLCALGYGNYGYTFGSGTRLTVV.

The chain employs TRBV19 and TRBJ1-1; D is undetermined. Germline V gene lookup returns CDR1 LNHDA and CDR2 SQIVND (reference sequence). The CDR3 is 12 residues long. Trimming cost V 3 bases and J 1 base, with 3 bases left between them. CDR3 amino acids: CASSIKNTEAFF. The CDR3 DNA reads as TGTGCCAGTAGTATTAAGAACACTGAAGCTTTCTTT.

The V call is TRBV28, the J call TRBJ1-2; D may be TRBD1 (6 bases). Trimming removed 8 bases at V and 5 bases at J, with 18 bases between. The germline V gene has CDR1 MDHEN and CDR2 SYDVKM. CDR3 length equals 14 residues. The DNA for the CDR3 is TGTGCCAGCCAAAGCGGACAGACCCGATATGGCTACACCTTC. It encodes CASQSGQTRYGYTF.